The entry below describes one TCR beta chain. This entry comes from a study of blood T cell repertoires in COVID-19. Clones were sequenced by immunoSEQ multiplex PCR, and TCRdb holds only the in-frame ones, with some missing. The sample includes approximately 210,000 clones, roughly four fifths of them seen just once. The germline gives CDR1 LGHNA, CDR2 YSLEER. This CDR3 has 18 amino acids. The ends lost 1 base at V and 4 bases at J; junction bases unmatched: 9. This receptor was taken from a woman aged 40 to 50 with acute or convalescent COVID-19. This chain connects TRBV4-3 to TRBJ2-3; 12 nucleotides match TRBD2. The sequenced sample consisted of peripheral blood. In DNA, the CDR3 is TGCGCCAGCAGCCAAGCCAGGACTAGCGGGACCAGCTCAGATACGCAGTATTTT. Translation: CASSQARTSGTSSDTQYF.